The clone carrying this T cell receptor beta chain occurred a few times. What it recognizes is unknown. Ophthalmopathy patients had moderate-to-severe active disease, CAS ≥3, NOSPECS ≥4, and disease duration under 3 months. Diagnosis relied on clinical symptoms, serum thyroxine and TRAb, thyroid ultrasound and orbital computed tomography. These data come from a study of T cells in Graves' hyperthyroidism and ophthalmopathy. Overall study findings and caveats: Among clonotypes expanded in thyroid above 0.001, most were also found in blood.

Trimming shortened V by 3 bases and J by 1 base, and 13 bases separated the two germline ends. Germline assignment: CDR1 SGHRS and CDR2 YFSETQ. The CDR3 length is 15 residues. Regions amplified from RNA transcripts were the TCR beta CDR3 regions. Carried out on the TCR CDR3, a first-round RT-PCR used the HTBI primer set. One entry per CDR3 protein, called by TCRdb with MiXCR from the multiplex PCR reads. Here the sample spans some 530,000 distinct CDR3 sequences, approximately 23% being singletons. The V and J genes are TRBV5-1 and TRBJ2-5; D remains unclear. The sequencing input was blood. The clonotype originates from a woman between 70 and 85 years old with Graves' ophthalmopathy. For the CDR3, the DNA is TGCGCCAGCAGCTCTACTACAACGATCCAAGAGACCCAGTACTTC. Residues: CASSSTTTIQETQYF.